One T cell receptor (beta chain) is described in this entry. Antigen: not known. The germline CDR1 and CDR2 sequences are SGHNT and YENEEA. This CDR3 spans 12 amino acids. V was cut by 5 bases and J by 8 bases, with 10 bases left in between. This table comes from immunoSEQ multiplex PCR, and its TCRdb copy is limited to in-frame clones, with some not included. This table has roughly 40,000 clones, around 95% appearing once. The source of the sample is a study of Tregs in tolerant kidney transplant recipients. The receptor's source is a human donor in good health. The gene calls are TRBV11-3 and TRBJ2-1; no reliable D call. Material: Tregs from blood cultured with allogeneic cells. CDR3 bases: TGTGCCAGCAGCAAGACTTGGGATGAGCAGTTCTTC. Translating it yields CASSKTWDEQFF.